This passage covers 30 T cell receptor beta chains from one sample sequenced in a study of B cell selection in AIRE deficiency (dated by TCRdb to about 2019). To prepare the library, the immunoSEQ multiplex PCR assay was applied. TCRdb retrieved this table from immuneACCESS and kept in-frame rearrangements only. Not all clones are present; in checked studies, unresolved V genes account for under half, and no reason is known for the remainder. Present in this sample are some 24,000 clones, roughly 96% of which were seen just once. Clones ranked in the top ten supply approximately 0.17% of the sample. Conventional CD4 T cells were sorted as CD4+CD127+ cells. Source material: CD4+CD127+ conventional T cells sorted from PBMCs. The receptor set was obtained from a human donor in good health.

The chain carries TRBV18 and TRBJ1-1, with D possibly TRBD1 on 5 matching bases. Per germline, CDR1 KGHSH and CDR2 LQKENI. This CDR3 has 13 residues. V lost 2 bases to trimming and J lost 5 bases, with 9 bases between them. CDR3 in amino acids: CASSPERGTEAFF. CDR3 DNA: TGTGCCAGCTCACCAGAACGGGGGACTGAAGCTTTCTTT.

The V and J genes are TRBV6-5 and TRBJ2-1; D is tentatively TRBD1 or TRBD2 (7 bases each). V gave up 6 bases and J gave up 8 bases, with 17 bases separating them. The CDR3 is 14 residues long. Germline V CDR1 and CDR2: MNHEY, SVGAGI. The CDR3 protein is CASSQGGAGHEQFF. CDR3 in DNA: TGTGCCAGCAGCCAGGGGGGGGCTGGCCATGAGCAGTTCTTC.

V and J are TRBV2 and TRBJ2-1; D might be TRBD1 (6 bases). V lost 4 bases and J lost 5, with 12 bases in between. This CDR3 is built from 14 residues. Germline-derived CDR1 and CDR2 are SNHLY and FYNNEI. CDR3 in DNA: TGTGCCAGCAGTGCGAACAGGGCTAACAATGAGCAGTTCTTC. As protein: CASSANRANNEQFF.

This chain uses TRBV14 with TRBJ2-5; D is ambiguous. The ends were cut back, 3 bases at V and 5 bases at J, with 4 bases in the middle. This CDR3 spans 11 amino acids. Germline V gene sequence: CDR1 SGHDN, CDR2 FVKESK. CDR3 sequence (DNA): TGTGCCAGCAGCCAGATGGAGACCCAGTACTTC. Encoded protein: CASSQMETQYF.

The gene calls are TRBV19 and TRBJ1-1; D gene uncertain. The CDR3 is 13 amino acids. Germline CDR1 LNHDA, CDR2 SQIVND (reference sequence). The V end lost 4 bases, the J end lost 5 bases, and 11 bases lay between the germline ends. The CDR3 DNA follows: TGTGCCAGTAGTAACTGGTTCAAAACTGAAGCTTTCTTT. Its protein is CASSNWFKTEAFF. Full variable domain (rest looked up from reference TRBV19 and TRBJ1-1): DGGITQSPKYLFRKEGQNVTLSCEQNLNHDAMYWYRQDPGQGLRLIYYSQIVNDFQKGDIAEGYSVSREKKESFPLTVTSAQKNPTAFYLCASSNWFKTEAFFGQGTRLTVV.

This clone was counted a single time. The J gene is TRBJ2-1, the V gene TRBV6-5; D call uncertain. The CDR3 has 13 residues. The germline gives CDR1 MNHEY, CDR2 SVGAGI. Trimming left V 8 bases short and J 11 bases short, with 19 bases between. Here the CDR3 DNA reads TGTGCCAGCTGCGAGCGACCGTCCCGCAAGCAGTTCTTC. Translating gives CASCERPSRKQFF.

The chain employs TRBV10-1 and TRBJ2-2; D ambiguous. The germline V gene has CDR1 WNHNN and CDR2 SYGVQD (reference sequence). V lost 3 bases and J 1 base, leaving 3 bases between the germline ends. CDR3 length: 13 amino acids. As DNA, the CDR3 is TGCGCCAGCAGTGACGGGAACACCGGGGAGCTGTTTTTT. The encoded protein is CASSDGNTGELFF.

This chain joins TRBV4-3 and TRBJ2-5; 9 nucleotides agree with TRBD1. Germline assignment: CDR1 LGHNA and CDR2 YSLEER. The ends lost 3 bases at V and 5 bases at J; junction bases unmatched: 7. The CDR3 contains 15 residues. The DNA for the CDR3 is TGCGCCAGCAGCCAGGCGACAGGGGGAGGGGAGACCCAGTACTTC. Its protein is CASSQATGGGETQYF.

The chain combines TRBV11-2 with TRBJ2-3, with unresolved D. This CDR3 spans 12 amino acids. The V end was cut by 5 bases, the J end by 3 bases, with 6 bases between. CDR1 and CDR2 from the germline V gene are SGHAT and FQNNGV. CDR3 nucleotides: TGTGCCAGCAGCCTCGGGACAGATACGCAGTATTTT. Its protein product is CASSLGTDTQYF.

The CDR3 here is CASSERAGGRTDTQYF. DNA of the CDR3: TGTGCCAGCAGTGAAAGGGCGGGGGGGCGGACAGATACGCAGTATTTT. The chain joins TRBV2 to TRBJ2-3; 9 nucleotides line up with TRBD2. V trimming: 2 bases; J trimming: 3 bases; junction bases outside the gene matches: 6. CDR1 and CDR2 (germline): SNHLY, FYNNEI. The CDR3 is 16 amino acids.

The rearrangement uses TRBV9 and TRBJ2-3; 7 bases line up with TRBD2. Germline V gene data show CDR1 as SGDLS and CDR2 as YYNGEE. The CDR3 extends over 14 amino acids. V was clipped by 7 bases and J by 1 base; unmatched bases: 6. The CDR3 DNA is TGTGCCAGCGGGGGAGGGGTCGGCACAGATACGCAGTATTTT. As protein: CASGGGVGTDTQYF.

V is TRBV4-3 and J is TRBJ2-6; D call uncertain. This CDR3 comprises 15 residues. The V and J ends lost 4 bases and 1 base respectively, with 8 bases between them. Germline CDR1 and CDR2: LGHNA and YSLEER. The DNA for the CDR3 is TGCGCCAGCAGCCGGCAGGAGTCTGGGGCCAACGTCCTGACTTTC. Translated, it gives CASSRQESGANVLTF.

The chain recombines TRBV2 with TRBJ2-2; TRBD2 agrees at 8 bases. In germline, CDR1 is SNHLY, CDR2 FYNNEI. The CDR3 is 15 amino acids. Trimming removed 6 bases from V and 1 base from J; junction bases left unmatched: 4. The CDR3 DNA reads as TGTGCCAGCAGGGTCCTAGCGGGGAACACCGGGGAGCTGTTTTTT. This translates into CASRVLAGNTGELFF.

This rearrangement joins TRBV19 to TRBJ1-2, with a possible D match to TRBD1 (5 bases). The V and J ends lost 3 bases and 7 bases respectively, with 9 bases between them. Germline loops: CDR1 LNHDA, CDR2 SQIVND (reference sequence). The CDR3 consists of 12 residues. The CDR3 protein is CASSITGLGYTF. Here the CDR3 DNA reads TGTGCCAGTAGTATCACAGGTCTTGGCTACACCTTC. The full variable domain, completed using reference TRBV19 and TRBJ1-2, is DGGITQSPKYLFRKEGQNVTLSCEQNLNHDAMYWYRQDPGQGLRLIYYSQIVNDFQKGDIAEGYSVSREKKESFPLTVTSAQKNPTAFYLCASSITGLGYTFGSGTRLTVV.

As DNA, the CDR3 is TGTGCCAGCAGTCTCTACGAGCAGTACTTC. Translated, it gives CASSLYEQYF. The genes are TRBV6-1 and TRBJ2-7; D gene unclear. This CDR3 comprises 10 residues. Trimming stripped 5 bases from V and 3 bases from J, with 2 bases between. Germline V gives CDR1 MNHNS, CDR2 SASEGT.

The chain carries TRBV20-1 and TRBJ1-2; D gene uncertain. This CDR3 region has 11 residues. CDR1 is DFQATT and CDR2 is SNEGSKA in the germline V gene (reference sequence). CDR3 sequence reads: CRVGEGYGYTF. CDR3 DNA sequence: TGCAGGGTGGGAGAGGGCTATGGCTACACCTTC.

The rearrangement uses TRBV10-3 and TRBJ2-5; 7 bases align to TRBD1. This CDR3 comprises 16 residues. The ends lost 5 bases at V and 1 base at J; junction bases unmatched: 10. The germline V gene encodes CDR1 ENHRY and CDR2 SYGVKD. The CDR3, as DNA: TGTGCCATCAGTAAAGCAAGACAGGGCAGCCAAGAGACCCAGTACTTC. Translation gives CAISKARQGSQETQYF.

The rearrangement uses TRBV12-5 and TRBJ2-7; no clear D. Trimming removed 3 bases from V and 5 bases from J, with 5 bases in between. Germline lookup yields CDR1 LGHNT and CDR2 FRNRAP. This CDR3 is built from 11 residues. CDR3 loop: CASGFGNEQYF. In DNA, the CDR3 is TGTGCTAGTGGTTTTGGCAACGAGCAGTACTTC.

The J gene is TRBJ2-2, the V gene TRBV5-4; D unresolved. The germline CDR1 and CDR2 sequences are SGHNT and YYREEE (reference sequence). The CDR3 is 15 residues long. V gave up 0 bases and J gave up 3 bases, with 9 bases separating them. The CDR3 DNA reads as TGTGCCAGCAGCTTGGACTGGGCGGACACCGGGGAGCTGTTTTTT. This gives the protein CASSLDWADTGELFF. The complete variable domain, with remaining parts taken from reference TRBV5-4 and TRBJ2-2, reads ETGVTQSPTHLIKTRGQQVTLRCSSQSGHNTVSWYQQALGQGPQFIFQYYREEENGRGNFPPRFSGLQFPNYSSELNVNALELDDSALYLCASSLDWADTGELFFGEGSRLTVL.

This chain's CDR3 is CAWRPKGETQYF. CDR3 sequence (DNA): TGTGCCTGGAGACCGAAGGGAGAGACCCAGTACTTC. This chain uses TRBV30 with TRBJ2-5; D not resolved. In germline, CDR1 is GTSNPN, CDR2 SVGIG (reference sequence). V lost 3 bases and J lost 4, with 9 bases in between. The CDR3 runs 12 residues. The entire variable domain, with the rest obtained from reference TRBV30 and TRBJ2-5, is as follows: SQTIHQWPATLVQPVGSPLSLECTVEGTSNPNLYWYRQAAGRGLQLLFYSVGIGQISSEVPQNLSASRPQDRQFILSSKKLLLSDSGFYLCAWRPKGETQYFGPGTRLLVL.

The V gene is TRBV11-3, the J gene TRBJ2-3; D not certain. The CDR3 extends over 13 amino acids. Deletions cut 2 bases from V and 4 bases from J, with 7 bases between. Germline values: CDR1 SGHNT, CDR2 YENEEA. CDR3 nucleotides: TGTGCCAGCAGCTTACGCGTCCCAGATACGCAGTATTTT. Amino acid sequence: CASSLRVPDTQYF.

The chain recombines TRBV19 with TRBJ1-1; 7 bases agree with TRBD1. The germline V gene has CDR1 LNHDA and CDR2 SQIVND (reference sequence). The CDR3 is 17 amino acids. V shed 1 base, J shed 0 bases, and the junction held 8 bases outside the gene matches. DNA for the CDR3: TGTGCCAGTAGTATAGCCCAGACAGGGTGGGTGAACACTGAAGCTTTCTTT. It yields the protein CASSIAQTGWVNTEAFF.

The chain combines TRBV6-1 with TRBJ1-3; D ambiguous. Germline CDR1 reads MNHNS; CDR2 reads SASEGT. The germline V and J ends were trimmed by 3 bases and 0 bases, with 12 bases remaining between them. This CDR3 has 16 residues. This CDR3 is CASSEGILSSGNTIYF. DNA of the CDR3: TGTGCCAGCAGTGAGGGCATACTCAGCTCTGGAAACACCATATATTTT.

In DNA, the CDR3 is TGCGCCAGCAGCGCCGGGGCGGCGACAGGAGATTCACCCCTCCACTTT. Translated: CASSAGAATGDSPLHF. This chain uses TRBV5-1 with TRBJ1-6, with D maybe TRBD1 (6 bases). V lost 4 bases and J lost 8, with 19 bases in between. Germline-derived CDR1 and CDR2 are SGHRS and YFSETQ. This CDR3 has 16 residues.

The chain recombines TRBV7-9 with TRBJ1-1, with a possible D match to TRBD1 (6 bases). The CDR3 is made up of 16 amino acids. Germline lookup yields CDR1 SEHNR and CDR2 FQNEAQ (reference sequence). Deletions cut 3 bases from V and 1 base from J, with 15 bases between. The CDR3 region has the DNA TGTGCCAGCAGCTTTAGGGGGAGGGGTACGAACACTGAAGCTTTCTTT. Its protein is CASSFRGRGTNTEAFF. Drawing the rest from reference TRBV7-9 and TRBJ1-1, the complete variable domain is DTGVSQNPRHKITKRGQNVTFRCDPISEHNRLYWYRQTLGQGPEFLTYFQNEAQLEKSRLLSDRFSAERPKGSFSTLEIQRTEQGDSAMYLCASSFRGRGTNTEAFFGQGTRLTVV.

The chain couples TRBV2 to TRBJ1-1, with D hard to call. The germline CDR1 and CDR2 sequences are SNHLY and FYNNEI. Trimming shortened V by 0 bases and J by 9 bases, and 23 bases separated the two germline ends. CDR3 length: 17 residues. Here the CDR3 reads CASSEAEWTVGPSKAFF. The CDR3 DNA sequence: TGTGCCAGCAGTGAAGCGGAATGGACGGTGGGTCCGAGCAAAGCTTTCTTT. Looking up the rest from reference TRBV2 and TRBJ1-1 gives the full variable domain: EPEVTQTPSHQVTQMGQEVILRCVPISNHLYFYWYRQILGQKVEFLVSFYNNEISEKSEIFDDQFSVERPDGSNFTLKIRSTKLEDSAMYFCASSEAEWTVGPSKAFFGQGTRLTVV.

The V gene is TRBV10-3, the J gene TRBJ1-2; a possible D gene is TRBD1 (6 bases). CDR3 length: 15 residues. Germline V gene data show CDR1 as ENHRY and CDR2 as SYGVKD. V lost 0 bases and J 2 bases, leaving 10 bases between the germline ends. The CDR3 is CAISESRGLNYGYTF. CDR3 DNA sequence: TGTGCCATCAGTGAGTCAAGGGGGTTAAACTATGGCTACACCTTC.

The chain employs TRBV6-4 and TRBJ2-2; 8 bases map to TRBD2. This CDR3 region has 16 residues. J gave up 6 bases and V 6 bases, and 12 bases lay outside the gene matches. Germline CDR1 reads MRHNA; CDR2 reads SNTAGT. Written as DNA, the CDR3 is TGTGCCAGCAGCCCCTACGGCGGGGGGCCGCCCGGGGAGCTGTTTTTT. This sequence encodes CASSPYGGGPPGELFF.

This sequence joins TRBV7-9 and TRBJ2-7, with D possibly TRBD1 on 5 matching bases. This CDR3 has 13 amino acids. Trimming took 2 bases from V and 9 from J, leaving 14 bases between them. CDR1 and CDR2 (germline): SEHNR, FQNEAQ (reference sequence). The DNA for the CDR3 is TGTGCCAGCAGCTTATTAGCACAGGCCTGGCAGTACTTC. Its translation is CASSLLAQAWQYF.

This chain joins TRBV19 and TRBJ2-1, with D uncertain. The CDR3 loop spans 14 amino acids. The germline V gene has CDR1 LNHDA and CDR2 SQIVND (reference sequence). The V and J ends lost 1 base and 7 bases respectively, with 11 bases between them. DNA for the CDR3: TGTGCCAGTAGTATAGCGGTTGATCGTAATGAGCAGTTCTTC. It encodes CASSIAVDRNEQFF. Full variable domain (remainder filled in from reference TRBV19 and TRBJ2-1): DGGITQSPKYLFRKEGQNVTLSCEQNLNHDAMYWYRQDPGQGLRLIYYSQIVNDFQKGDIAEGYSVSREKKESFPLTVTSAQKNPTAFYLCASSIAVDRNEQFFGPGTRLTVL.